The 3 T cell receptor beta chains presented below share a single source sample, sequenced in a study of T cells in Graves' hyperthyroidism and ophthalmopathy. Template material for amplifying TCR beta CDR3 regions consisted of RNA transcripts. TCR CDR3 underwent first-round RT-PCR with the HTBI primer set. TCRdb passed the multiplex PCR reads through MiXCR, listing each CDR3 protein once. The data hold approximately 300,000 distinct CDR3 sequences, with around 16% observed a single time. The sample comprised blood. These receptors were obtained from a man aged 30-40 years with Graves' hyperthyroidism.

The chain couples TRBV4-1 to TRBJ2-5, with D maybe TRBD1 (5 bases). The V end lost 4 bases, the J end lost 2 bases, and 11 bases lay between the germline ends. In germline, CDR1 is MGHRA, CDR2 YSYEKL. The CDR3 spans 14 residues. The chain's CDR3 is CASSPDMEQETQYF. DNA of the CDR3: TGCGCCAGCAGCCCGGACATGGAGCAAGAGACCCAGTACTTC.

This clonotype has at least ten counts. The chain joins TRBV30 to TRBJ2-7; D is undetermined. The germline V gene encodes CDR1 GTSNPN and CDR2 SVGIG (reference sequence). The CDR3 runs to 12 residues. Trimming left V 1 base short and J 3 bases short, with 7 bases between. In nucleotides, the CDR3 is TGTGCCTGGAGTGGTCCAGGCTACGAGCAGTACTTC. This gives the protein CAWSGPGYEQYF.

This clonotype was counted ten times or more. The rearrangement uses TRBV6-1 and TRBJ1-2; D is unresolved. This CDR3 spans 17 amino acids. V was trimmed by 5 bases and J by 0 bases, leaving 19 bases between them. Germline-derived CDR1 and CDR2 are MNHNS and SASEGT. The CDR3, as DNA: TGTGCCAGCAGTTACCATCGCACTGGCCGTACTAACTATGGCTACACCTTC. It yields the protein CASSYHRTGRTNYGYTF.